These 3 T cell receptor beta chains were sequenced from one sample in a study of beta chain features in type 1 diabetes. The whole isolated RNA underwent reverse transcription, so sequencing captured expressed TCRB transcripts. The method was immunoSEQ multiplex PCR; TCRdb's version includes in-frame clones alone and lacks a portion of them. This repertoire shows around 340,000 clones, about 20% found once; its top ten account for about 0.045%. What was sequenced was naive CD4+ T cells from blood. Receptors were obtained from a woman aged 18 to 35 in good health.

The genes are TRBV18 and TRBJ2-1; D might be TRBD2 (6 bases). CDR3 length: 15 amino acids. The germline V gene encodes CDR1 KGHSH and CDR2 LQKENI. V was shortened by 3 bases and J by 6 bases, with 15 bases between the two germline ends. CDR3 nucleotides: TGTGCCAGCTCACCGACGACCGCGGGGTCCAATGAGCAGTTCTTC. It translates to CASSPTTAGSNEQFF. Full variable domain (rest looked up from reference TRBV18 and TRBJ2-1): NAGVMQNPRHLVRRRGQEARLRCSPMKGHSHVYWYRQLPEEGLKFMVYLQKENIIDESGMPKERFSAEFPKEGPSILRIQQVVRGDSAAYFCASSPTTAGSNEQFFGPGTRLTVL.

V is TRBV7-3 and J is TRBJ2-5; D is perhaps TRBD2 (6 bases). This CDR3 spans 15 amino acids. Germline V gene data show CDR1 as SGHTA and CDR2 as FQGTGA. V gave up 2 bases and J gave up 3 bases, with 13 bases separating them. The CDR3 nucleotides read TGTGCCAGCAGCTTAGTCGGGGGAAGAAAAGAGACCCAGTACTTC. Amino acid sequence: CASSLVGGRKETQYF.

The rearrangement joins TRBV30 to TRBJ2-1; 8 bases are shared with TRBD1. After removal of 4 bases from V and 7 bases from J, the junction contained 6 bases not matched to a gene. Germline-derived CDR1 and CDR2 are GTSNPN and SVGIG (reference sequence). CDR3 length: 13 residues. CDR3 DNA: TGTGCCTGGAAGAGGACAGGGATGAATGAGCAGTTCTTC. Translation gives CAWKRTGMNEQFF.